This T cell receptor beta chain was sequenced in a study of cytotoxic CD8 clonotypes in ibrutinib-treated CLL. About the study: By median 68 months, approximately 12 had progressed and some 14 stayed remitted; responses had been 2 complete and 24 partial.

The CDR3 consists of 16 residues. The germline CDR1 and CDR2 sequences are KGHSH and LQKENI. Trimming took 0 bases from V and 4 from J, leaving 14 bases between them. Here immunoSEQ multiplex PCR was the method, and the copy in TCRdb shows in-frame clones only, minus some. Counted here are some 15,000 clones, about two thirds occurring once; the ten biggest clones make up about a sixth. The chain joins TRBV18 to TRBJ2-3; no firm D call. This receptor was identified in a human donor with chronic lymphocytic leukemia. Specimen: PBMCs, collected before ibrutinib treatment. Here the CDR3 DNA reads TGTGCCAGCTCACCACCGAGTAGGTCCAACTCAGATACGCAGTATTTT. This encodes CASSPPSRSNSDTQYF.